The rows below give T cell receptor beta chains drawn from one sample of a study of post-analysis software for immune sequencing data. TCRdb redid the calling of the PCR reads with MiXCR, one entry per CDR3 protein. The sample gives more than 500,000 distinct CDR3 sequences, under 40% of which show up once; roughly 6% is in the top ten. The sequenced sample was blood. These receptors were collected from a girl aged 2-17 years with multiple sclerosis. The conserved cysteine and the conserved F or W are not part of the CDR3 here. A row's size may be missing; if present it is once, few, many or a size class.

abundance: -
v_gene: TRBV9
CDR3aa: ASSTLAGTYEQY

abundance: few
v_gene: TRBV24-1
CDR3aa: ATSDPGTVKPNEQF

abundance: few
v_gene: TRBV5-1
CDR3aa: ASSLAAVNEKLF

abundance: few
v_gene: TRBV6-5
CDR3aa: ASSYTGGHNEQF

abundance: many
v_gene: TRBV29-1
CDR3aa: SVGDRVYGYT

abundance: few
v_gene: TRBV5-1
CDR3aa: ASSPWDSSTDTQY

abundance: few
v_gene: TRBV20-1
CDR3aa: SARDLRGVIKNYGYT

abundance: few
v_gene: TRBV20-1
CDR3aa: SASYNGAYGYT

abundance: -
v_gene: TRBV7-6
CDR3aa: ASSQVTSPGSNEQF

abundance: -
v_gene: TRBV29-1
CDR3aa: SVETRGTNTEAF

abundance: -
v_gene: TRBV7-8
CDR3aa: ASFEGGGGDEQF

abundance: -
v_gene: TRBV6-2/TRBV6-3
CDR3aa: ASSDPGAGSGTNYGYT

abundance: -
v_gene: TRBV7-2
CDR3aa: ANSLETSDTQY

abundance: few
v_gene: TRBV7-9
CDR3aa: ASNQAGGPETQY

abundance: -
v_gene: TRBV3-1
CDR3aa: ASSQFPGGGSSGDTQY

abundance: few
v_gene: TRBV19
CDR3aa: ASSIVAGTGRQPQH

abundance: few
v_gene: TRBV7-2
CDR3aa: ASSLSQVDRGQGGANVLT

abundance: -
v_gene: TRBV7-8
CDR3aa: ASGEGVGNTIY

abundance: -
v_gene: TRBV2
CDR3aa: ASKRDAGLSTEQY

abundance: -
v_gene: TRBV6-6
CDR3aa: ASSYSMAGLGETQY

abundance: many
v_gene: TRBV3-1
CDR3aa: ASSQPTLASQETQY

abundance: once
v_gene: TRBV29-1
CDR3aa: SVDTGGRYTQY

abundance: -
v_gene: TRBV27
CDR3aa: ASRSGGWETQY

abundance: -
v_gene: TRBV12-3/TRBV12-4
CDR3aa: DASWGLTDTQY

abundance: -
v_gene: TRBV3-1
CDR3aa: ASSQVESNSPLH

abundance: -
v_gene: TRBV5-6
CDR3aa: ASSSRLAGGDIQY